The 13 T cell receptor beta chains below all came from one sample that was sequenced in a study of T cells in tuberculosis. Cells were sorted from thawed PBMC rested overnight and stained with GMM-loaded CD1B tetramer, viability dye and anti-CD3. C32 glucose monomycolate from Rhodococcus equi was loaded onto the CD1B tetramers. The method was immunoSEQ multiplex PCR; TCRdb's version includes in-frame clones alone and lacks a portion of them. The sample lists tens of thousands of clones; around 90% were seen once. The sample consisted of CD1b-GMM tetramer-negative cells sorted from PBMCs. These TCRs come from an adult woman with latent tuberculosis.

This rearrangement joins TRBV5-1 to TRBJ2-1; 8 nucleotides agree with TRBD1. Germline V gene sequence: CDR1 SGHRS, CDR2 YFSETQ. The V and J ends lost 4 bases and 3 bases, in that order; junction bases with no gene match: 9. The CDR3 length is 16 residues. The chain's CDR3 is CASSAHPGTGYNEQFF. For the CDR3, the DNA is TGCGCCAGCAGCGCGCACCCCGGGACAGGCTACAATGAGCAGTTCTTC.

The chain links TRBV10-3 to TRBJ1-3; tentatively, D is TRBD1 (5 bases). The CDR3 is made up of 16 amino acids. V was clipped by 6 bases and J by 2 bases, with 17 bases between them. Germline V gene data show CDR1 as ENHRY and CDR2 as SYGVKD. For the CDR3, the DNA is TGTGCCATCAGCAGCCTTGACAGCGACGCTGGAAACACCATATATTTT. It is translated as CAISSLDSDAGNTIYF.

V and J are TRBV7-2 and TRBJ2-4; TRBD2 matches at 10 bases. This CDR3 contains 18 residues. Unmatched junction bases numbered 13, after V lost 4 bases and J lost 4 bases. The germline gives CDR1 SGHTA, CDR2 FQGNSA. This chain's CDR3 is CASSSEPRAGGPKNIQYF. The CDR3 coding sequence is TGTGCCAGCAGCTCGGAACCCAGAGCGGGGGGGCCGAAAAACATTCAGTACTTC.

This clone was seen a single time. This chain joins TRBV9 and TRBJ1-1; D gene uncertain. The CDR3 totals 14 residues. V was clipped by 4 bases and J by 3 bases, with 13 bases between them. The germline gives CDR1 SGDLS, CDR2 YYNGEE. The CDR3 coding sequence is TGTGCCAGCAGCTCACGCTATCAAGACACTGAAGCTTTCTTT. It yields the protein CASSSRYQDTEAFF.

This sequence joins TRBV5-1 and TRBJ1-2; 8 bases are a match to TRBD1. V was clipped by 2 bases and J by 7 bases; unmatched bases: 19. Germline-derived CDR1 and CDR2 are SGHRS and YFSETQ. The CDR3 loop spans 18 amino acids. CDR3 protein: CASSLRDRGLELSGGYTF. The CDR3 DNA reads TGCGCCAGCAGCTTAAGAGACAGGGGTCTCGAACTATCCGGTGGCTACACCTTC.

This chain uses TRBV7-9 with TRBJ1-4; D is ambiguous. CDR1 SEHNR and CDR2 FQNEAQ come from the germline V gene (reference sequence). V lost 3 bases, J lost 0 bases, and 5 bases lay in between. The CDR3 sequence is 14 residues long. This CDR3 reads CASSFVATNEKLFF. As DNA, the CDR3 is TGTGCCAGCAGCTTCGTAGCAACTAATGAAAAACTGTTTTTT. Together with reference TRBV7-9 and TRBJ1-4, the CDR3 gives the full variable domain: DTGVSQNPRHKITKRGQNVTFRCDPISEHNRLYWYRQTLGQGPEFLTYFQNEAQLEKSRLLSDRFSAERPKGSFSTLEIQRTEQGDSAMYLCASSFVATNEKLFFGSGTQLSVL.

J is TRBJ2-2 and V is TRBV7-8; TRBD2 is a possible D gene (6 bases). Germline V gene lookup returns CDR1 SGHVS and CDR2 FQNEAQ. The V gene lost 1 base and the J gene lost 7 bases, with 13 bases spanning the gap. The CDR3 totals 15 residues. The CDR3 here is CASSLVLAVGGELFF. CDR3 DNA: TGTGCCAGCAGCTTAGTACTAGCAGTGGGCGGGGAGCTGTTTTTT.

The DNA for the CDR3 is TGTGCCAGCAGTAGATCGACAGGGCTAGGTGAAAAACTGTTTTTT. Translated: CASSRSTGLGEKLFF. J is TRBJ1-4 and V is TRBV6-5; 7 bases are shared with TRBD1. V shed 5 bases, J shed 7 bases, and the junction held 10 bases outside the gene matches. The CDR3 loop spans 15 amino acids. The germline CDR1 and CDR2 sequences are MNHEY and SVGAGI.

This clone was counted a few times. The chain recombines TRBV4-3 with TRBJ2-2; TRBD2 matches at 12 bases. Germline V gene lookup returns CDR1 LGHNA and CDR2 YSLEER. V gave up 1 base and J gave up 5 bases; unmatched junction bases: 5. The CDR3 length is 17 residues. The chain's CDR3 is CASSQGLAGGSTGELFF. For the CDR3, the DNA is TGCGCCAGCAGCCAAGGGCTAGCGGGGGGGTCGACCGGGGAGCTGTTTTTT.

The chain links TRBV19 to TRBJ2-1; tentative D call: TRBD2 (6 bases). The V end lost 5 bases, the J end lost 4 bases, and 15 bases lay between the germline ends. This CDR3 is built from 15 residues. Germline V gene data show CDR1 as LNHDA and CDR2 as SQIVND (reference sequence). CDR3 nucleotide sequence: TGTGCCAGTAGTGTCAATGTAGCGGCGTACAATGAGCAGTTCTTC. Translating it yields CASSVNVAAYNEQFF.

The chain joins TRBV30 to TRBJ2-5; D gene ambiguous. Trimming took off 0 bases at V and 5 bases at J, with 7 bases between the two ends. This CDR3 is 12 amino acids long. Germline CDR1 and CDR2: GTSNPN and SVGIG (reference sequence). The CDR3 DNA sequence: TGTGCCTGGAGTGTAATTTCGGAGACCCAGTACTTC. As protein: CAWSVISETQYF.

CDR3 sequence reads: CASSPGTGEPRKLFF. The CDR3 nucleotides are TGTGCCAGCAGCCCCGGGACAGGGGAGCCAAGAAAACTGTTTTTT. This sequence joins TRBV5-4 and TRBJ1-4, with 10 bases identical to TRBD1. This CDR3 contains 15 residues. V shed 4 bases, J shed 10 bases, and the junction held 10 bases outside the gene matches. The germline gives CDR1 SGHNT, CDR2 YYREEE (reference sequence).

The chain combines TRBV30 with TRBJ1-2; the match to TRBD1 covers 7 bases. CDR1 is GTSNPN, CDR2 SVGIG, per germline (reference sequence). CDR3 length: 12 amino acids. Trimming took 4 bases from V and 12 from J; bases not matched to a gene: 11. The CDR3, as DNA: TGTGCCTGGAAACAGGGGCCGGGATGGGACACCTTC. The encoded protein is CAWKQGPGWDTF.